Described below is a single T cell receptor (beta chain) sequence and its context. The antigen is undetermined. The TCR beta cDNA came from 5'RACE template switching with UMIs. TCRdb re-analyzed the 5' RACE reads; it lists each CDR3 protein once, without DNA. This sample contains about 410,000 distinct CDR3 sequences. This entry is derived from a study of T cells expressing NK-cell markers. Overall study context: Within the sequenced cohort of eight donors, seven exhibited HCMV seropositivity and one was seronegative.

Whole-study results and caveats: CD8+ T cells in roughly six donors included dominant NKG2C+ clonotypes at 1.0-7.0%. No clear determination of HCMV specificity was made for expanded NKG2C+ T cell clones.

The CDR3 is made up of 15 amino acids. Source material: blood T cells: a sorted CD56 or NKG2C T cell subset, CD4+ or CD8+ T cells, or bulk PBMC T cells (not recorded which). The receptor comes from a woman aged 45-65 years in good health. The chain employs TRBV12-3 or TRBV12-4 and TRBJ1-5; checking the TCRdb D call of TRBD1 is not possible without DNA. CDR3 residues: CASSQFGGSNQPQHF.